Below, 13 T cell receptor beta chains from the same sample are listed, as sequenced in a study of tumor-infiltrating lymphocytes in glioblastoma multiforme. TCR beta libraries were built from RNA through three nested multiplex PCR rounds using modified ARM-PCR. MiXCR was run by TCRdb on the multiplex PCR reads, yielding one entry per CDR3 protein. The repertoire consists of about 18,000 distinct CDR3 sequences, with about 70% occurring once and the leading ten covering more than 15%. Source material: peripheral blood. Every receptor here comes from a male donor with glioblastoma.

V usage is TRBV10-3 and J usage is TRBJ2-1; D ambiguous. Germline V lookup: CDR1 ENHRY, CDR2 SYGVKD. The CDR3 extends over 11 amino acids. V was shortened by 9 bases and J by 6 bases, with 9 bases between the two germline ends. The CDR3 DNA is TGTGCCATTTCTTTTGGCAATGAGCAGTTCTTC. It is translated as CAISFGNEQFF.

This clonotype has a handful of counts. CDR3: CASSKGGGSSNQPQHF. The CDR3, as DNA: TGTGCCAGCAGCAAAGGAGGAGGATCTAGCAATCAGCCCCAGCATTTT. The chain employs TRBV21-1 and TRBJ1-5. TRBV21-1 is termed a pseudogene. This CDR3 contains 16 residues.

The CDR3 sequence: CASSLSGTSGLPRLFF. For the CDR3, the DNA is TGTGCCAGCAGCTTATCCGGGACTAGCGGGCTACCGAGGCTATTTTTT. The V call is TRBV11-2, the J call TRBJ2-2; 12 nucleotides agree with TRBD2. V shed 2 bases and J 17 bases; nucleotides not matched to a gene: 15. The CDR3 sequence is 16 residues long. Germline assignment: CDR1 SGHAT and CDR2 FQNNGV.

Only a few counts were recorded for this clonotype. The chain's CDR3 is CASSLGPLQEQYF. CDR3 bases: TGTGCCAGCAGCTTAGGACCGTTGCAGGAGCAGTACTTC. The J gene is TRBJ2-7, the V gene TRBV7-8; no firm D call. V was trimmed by 1 base and J by 7 bases, leaving 11 bases between them. The CDR3 totals 13 residues. CDR1 is SGHVS and CDR2 is FQNEAQ in the germline V gene. The whole variable domain, remainder taken from reference TRBV7-8 and TRBJ2-7, is GAGVSQSPRYKVAKRGQDVALRCDPISGHVSLFWYQQALGQGPEFLTYFQNEAQLDKSGLPSDRFFAERPEGSVSTLKIQRTQQEDSAVYLCASSLGPLQEQYFGPGTRLTVT.

The chain recombines TRBV11-1 with TRBJ2-7; no definite D call. V was trimmed by 1 base and J by 5 bases, leaving 9 bases between them. The length of the CDR3 is 13 residues. Germline loops: CDR1 SGHAT, CDR2 FQDESV (reference sequence). The CDR3 bases are TGTGCCAGCAGCTTAGATTTCAGCCACGAGCAGTACTTC. Translated: CASSLDFSHEQYF.

The chain employs TRBV11-2 and TRBJ1-2, with TRBD1 matching 8 bases. From germline, CDR1 is SGHAT and CDR2 FQNNGV. Trimming removed 8 bases from V and 6 bases from J; junction bases left unmatched: 11. CDR3 size: 14 residues. The CDR3 DNA sequence: TGTGCCAGCGGATTAGTACAGGGGGGCAATGGCTACACCTTC. Translating it yields CASGLVQGGNGYTF. The entire variable domain, with the rest obtained from reference TRBV11-2 and TRBJ1-2, is as follows: EAGVAQSPRYKIIEKRQSVAFWCNPISGHATLYWYQQILGQGPKLLIQFQNNGVVDDSQLPKDRFSAERLKGVDSTLKIQPAKLEDSAVYLCASGLVQGGNGYTFGSGTRLTVV.

V gene TRBV29-1 combines with J gene TRBJ2-3; D is unclear. Germline lookup yields CDR1 SQVTM and CDR2 ANQGSEA. V shed 6 bases and J shed 3 bases, with 16 bases lying between them. The CDR3 sequence is 14 residues long. The DNA of the CDR3 is TGCAGCGTGGCCGGGCCAAGGGAAACAGATACGCAGTATTTT. This translates into CSVAGPRETDTQYF.

This clonotype has a handful of counts. Given a much more abundant clone one base away, this may be a read error. V usage is TRBV7-8 and J usage is TRBJ2-2, with D unresolved. This CDR3 contains 14 residues. Germline V lookup: CDR1 SGHVS, CDR2 FQNEAQ. This CDR3 reads CANSLVSRTGELFF. In DNA, the CDR3 is TGTGCCAACAGCTTAGTCAGCCGGACCGGGGAGCTGTTTTTT.

Comments on this clonotype: A much larger clone lies one base from this, so it may be a read error. J is TRBJ2-7 and V is TRBV6-2 or TRBV6-3, with D hard to call. The germline gives CDR1 MNHEY, CDR2 SVGEGT. The CDR3 has 11 amino acids. For the CDR3, the DNA is TGTGTCAGCAGTCACGCCTACGAGCAGTACTTC. Protein product: CVSSHAYEQYF.

The sample holds a few counts of this clonotype. A read error may explain this, as a much larger clone is one base away. DNA of the CDR3: TGCAGCGTTGGAGAACAGAACATGAACACTGAAGCTTTCTTT. Protein product: CSVGEQNMNTEAFF. This sequence joins TRBV29-1 and TRBJ1-1; no definite D call. Per germline, CDR1 SQVTM and CDR2 ANQGSEA. This CDR3 has 14 residues. Trimming pared 4 bases from V and 0 bases from J, leaving 12 bases between.

The sample holds many counts of this clonotype. The genes are TRBV5-1 and TRBJ2-3; 7 nucleotides match TRBD1. J gave up 0 bases and V 4 bases, and 5 bases lay outside the gene matches. The germline V gene encodes CDR1 SGHRS and CDR2 YFSETQ. The CDR3 length is 15 residues. The CDR3 DNA follows: TGCGCCAGCAGCCCTGGACAGGTTAGCACAGATACGCAGTATTTT. Translation: CASSPGQVSTDTQYF.

There are many counts of this clonotype. This chain connects TRBV29-1 to TRBJ2-4; 8 bases align to TRBD1. The CDR3 is made up of 13 amino acids. The trim removed 3 bases at V and 8 bases at J, leaving 6 bases unmatched. Germline assignment: CDR1 SQVTM and CDR2 ANQGSEA. The CDR3 reads CSVEPGGKDIQYF. The CDR3 nucleotides read TGCAGCGTTGAGCCAGGGGGCAAGGACATTCAGTACTTC. The variable domain in full, with the rest retrieved from reference TRBV29-1 and TRBJ2-4, is SAVISQKPSRDICQRGTSLTIQCQVDSQVTMMFWYRQQPGQSLTLIATANQGSEATYESGFVIDKFPISRPNLTFSTLTVSNMSPEDSSIYLCSVEPGGKDIQYFGAGTRLSVL.

This clonotype occurred many times. V usage is TRBV12-5 and J usage is TRBJ1-3, with no clear D. Germline lookup yields CDR1 LGHNT and CDR2 FRNRAP. The V and J ends lost 2 bases and 2 bases respectively, with 7 bases between them. This CDR3 has 14 amino acids. CDR3 sequence (DNA): TGTGCTAGTGGTTTGAAGCCAGCTGGAAACACCATATATTTT. Translating gives CASGLKPAGNTIYF.